These T cell receptor beta chains were read from a single sample in a study of T cell repertoires in cytomegalovirus infection. Via MiXCR, TCRdb re-called the reads, giving one row per CDR3 protein. The sample lists more than 150,000 distinct CDR3 sequences, about 21% occurring once. Sequenced: PBMCs. These receptors were taken from a human donor in good health (CMV status not recorded). Some clones in this sample may be carry-over from other donors' samples. The CDR3 runs from the conserved cysteine through the conserved F or W. The order of the fields is D gene, J gene, V gene, CDR3 length, clone size, CDR3 DNA, CDR3 protein. A D gene is named only where the DNA matches it firmly. Size is stated for part of the rows, as once, few or many counts, or as a class when the clone is expanded.

>.|TRBJ2-1|TRBV7-8|13|.
TGTGCCAGCAGGGGGGAGGCGGGGAGCCCCAAGTTCTTC
CASRGEAGSPKFF
>TRBD2|TRBJ2-1|TRBV15|15|.
TGTGCCACCAGCAGAGATACTAGCGGTTACAATGAGCAGTTCTTC
CATSRDTSGYNEQFF
>.|TRBJ1-1|TRBV7-9|16|few
TGTGCCAGCAGCTTACTAGCGGGTTTTATGAACACTGAAGCTTTCTTT
CASSLLAGFMNTEAFF
>.|TRBJ2-2|TRBV5-6|15|.
TGTGCCAGCAGTTTTACAGGGATTAACACCGGGGAGCTGTTTTTT
CASSFTGINTGELFF
>TRBD1|TRBJ1-3|TRBV19|15|.
TGTGCCAGTAGTACGACAGGGAGCTCTGGAAACACCATATATTTT
CASSTTGSSGNTIYF
>TRBD1|TRBJ1-5|TRBV28|17|many
TGTGCCAGCAGTTTATTAACAGGGGGGAATAGCAATCAGCCCCAGCATTTT
CASSLLTGGNSNQPQHF
>.|TRBJ2-2|TRBV2|15|.
TGTGCCAGCAGTGGTACCGGGACCAGAGACGGGGAGCTGTTTTTT
CASSGTGTRDGELFF
>.|TRBJ2-1|TRBV2|11|.
TGTGCCAGCAGTGAATTCCCAGTTCAGTTCTTC
CASSEFPVQFF
>.|TRBJ1-1|TRBV10-3|15|.
TGTGCCATCAGGGGCATGAGGACAGAGGATACTGAAGCTTTCTTT
CAIRGMRTEDTEAFF
>.|TRBJ1-1|TRBV12-3/TRBV12-4|15|few
TGTGCCAGCAGTTCACCGGGTCCGATGAACACTGAAGCTTTCTTT
CASSSPGPMNTEAFF
>.|TRBJ1-1|TRBV2|11|few
TGTGCCACCCGACGGAACACTGAAGCTTTCTTT
CATRRNTEAFF
>TRBD1|TRBJ1-2|TRBV14|15|few
TGTGCCAGCAGACGACCGGGACAGCAAAACTATGGCTACACCTTC
CASRRPGQQNYGYTF
>.|TRBJ2-7|TRBV28|12|few
TGTGCCAGCCGGGACTCCCTATACGAGCAGTACTTC
CASRDSLYEQYF
>TRBD2|TRBJ2-7|TRBV6-2/TRBV6-3|15|many
TGTGCCAGCACCTTAAGTGGACTAGCGGGCTACGAGCAGTACTTC
CASTLSGLAGYEQYF
>.|TRBJ2-3|TRBV7-2|12|few
TGTGCCAGCAGCTGGCCAGAAGATACGCAGTATTTT
CASSWPEDTQYF
>.|TRBJ1-1|TRBV28|16|.
TGTACCAGCAGCCTAGTTCGGGGGTTGGTTAGCACTGAAGCTTTCTTT
CTSSLVRGLVSTEAFF
>TRBD1|TRBJ1-2|TRBV5-1|15|.
TGCGCCAGCAGCTTGGGGGACAGCTCTAACTATGGCTACACCTTC
CASSLGDSSNYGYTF
>.|TRBJ1-3|TRBV20-1|13|.
TGCAGTGCTAGAGAAGGGGTTGGAAACACCATATATTTT
CSAREGVGNTIYF
>TRBD2|TRBJ2-3|TRBV7-2|18|few
TGTGCCAGCAGCTTAGTGCCTAGCGGGAGGCCCCCCACAGATACGCAGTATTTT
CASSLVPSGRPPTDTQYF
>TRBD2|TRBJ2-4|TRBV2|15|.
TGTGCCAGCAGCGAAACCCTCGGGGGGGCCAGCATTCAGTACTTC
CASSETLGGASIQYF
>.|TRBJ1-2|TRBV25-1|17|.
TGTGCCAGCAGTGTTGGGGAAGCCGATCCTCTCAACTATGGCTACACCTTC
CASSVGEADPLNYGYTF
>.|TRBJ1-1|TRBV15|15|.
TGTGCCACCAGCAGAGGTGGAAGGGGAGGAACTGAAGCTTTCTTT
CATSRGGRGGTEAFF
>.|TRBJ2-7|TRBV2|14|.
TGTGCCAGCAGTGAATTGGCGGGACCGTACGAGCAGTACTTC
CASSELAGPYEQYF
>.|TRBJ2-7|TRBV6-2/TRBV6-3|13|.
TGTGCCAGCATGCGGGACGGACACTACGAGCAGTACTTC
CASMRDGHYEQYF
>.|TRBJ2-7|TRBV12-3/TRBV12-4|14|.
TGTGCCAGCAGTTCGCGGGACAACCCCTACGAGCAGTACTTC
CASSSRDNPYEQYF
>TRBD1|TRBJ2-6|TRBV5-6|17|.
TGTGCCAGCACCCCGGACAGGGGGACGTTTGGGGCCAACGTCCTGACTTTC
CASTPDRGTFGANVLTF
>TRBD2|TRBJ2-7|TRBV20-1|14|few
TGCAGTGCTAGAGACTTACTAGCGGGAGGGGAGCAGTACTTC
CSARDLLAGGEQYF
>TRBD1|TRBJ2-7|TRBV29-1|12|.
TGCAGCGTTCCCAGGGGGTCACGGGAGCAGTACTTC
CSVPRGSREQYF
>TRBD1|TRBJ2-6|TRBV10-2|17|.
TGCGCCAGCGGGGGACAGGGGGCAATTTCTGGGTCCAACGTCCTGACTTTC
CASGGQGAISGSNVLTF
>.|TRBJ1-4|TRBV6-1|17|many
TGTGCCAGCGGCGGGGCCTGGGGGCAAGCAACTAATGAAAAACTGTTTTTT
CASGGAWGQATNEKLFF
>.|TRBJ2-5|TRBV20-1|16|.
TGCAGTGCTAGAGAGCCCCTAGCGCAATTACAGGAGACCCAGTACTTC
CSAREPLAQLQETQYF
>TRBD1|TRBJ1-1|TRBV7-9|20|few
TGTGCCAGCAGACATCGAAGCGGGGACAGGGACACCCTCGCCCAACCAGAAGCTTTCTTT
CASRHRSGDRDTLAQPEAFF
>.|TRBJ2-5|TRBV6-8|15|.
TGTGCCAGCAGTTACGCGGGGACAGAGGCGGAGACCCAGTACTTC
CASSYAGTEAETQYF
>.|TRBJ1-1|TRBV6-5|14|.
TGTGCCAGCAGTTACTCGAATTATAGGGCTGAAGCTTTCTTT
CASSYSNYRAEAFF
>TRBD1|TRBJ2-7|TRBV7-2|15|many
TGTGCCAGCAGCTTGGGTGGGACAGGGGTCTACGAGCAGTACTTC
CASSLGGTGVYEQYF
>TRBD1|TRBJ1-1|TRBV5-1|15|few
TGCGCCAGCAGCCCCAAGGACAGGGAGGGCACTGAAGCTTTCTTT
CASSPKDREGTEAFF
>.|TRBJ2-7|TRBV19|14|.
TGTGCCAGTAGCCCCGCCGGGACAAACTTCGAGCAGTACTTC
CASSPAGTNFEQYF
>.|TRBJ1-5|TRBV5-6|16|.
TGTGCCAGCAGCTTGGCCGCGACATATAGCAATCAGCCCCAGCATTTT
CASSLAATYSNQPQHF
>TRBD1|TRBJ1-4|TRBV7-2|15|few
TGTGCCAGCAGCTTAGCACAGGGGCGGGGTGAAAAACTGTTTTTT
CASSLAQGRGEKLFF
>.|TRBJ2-7|TRBV6-2/TRBV6-3|12|few
TGTGCCAGCACCGGGAGTCACTACGAGCAGTACTTC
CASTGSHYEQYF
>.|TRBJ1-6|TRBV20-1|16|.
TGCAGTGCTAGAGAAACACAGGGTTTGTCAAATTCACCCCTCCACTTT
CSARETQGLSNSPLHF
>TRBD1|TRBJ2-1|TRBV6-5|14|.
TGTGCCAGCAGTTACGGGGGACAGTACAATGAGCAGTTCTTC
CASSYGGQYNEQFF
>.|TRBJ1-1|TRBV12-3/TRBV12-4|17|many
TGTGCCAGCAGTTTAGCGTGGGTCGCGCGAAGCAACACTGAAGCTTTCTTT
CASSLAWVARSNTEAFF
>TRBD1|TRBJ2-5|TRBV7-8|15|many
TGTGCCAGCAGGGGAAAGGGGGCCCCTGGGGAGACCCAGTACTTC
CASRGKGAPGETQYF
>.|TRBJ1-2|TRBV28|13|few
TGTGCCAGCAGTTTAAGCCACGGTATCGGCTACACCTTC
CASSLSHGIGYTF
>TRBD2|TRBJ2-7|TRBV5-4|13|few
TGTGCCACCAGAACTAGCGGAGGTTACGAGCAGTACTTC
CATRTSGGYEQYF
>TRBD1|TRBJ2-1|TRBV6-6|14|.
TGTGCCAGCAGTTACAGGGACAGGGACAATGAGCAGTTCTTC
CASSYRDRDNEQFF
>.|TRBJ1-4|TRBV12-3/TRBV12-4|14|.
TGTGCCAGCAGTTTTTCGGATTGGGATGAAAAACTGTTTTTT
CASSFSDWDEKLFF
>TRBD1|TRBJ2-7|TRBV19|16|few
TGTGCCAGTAGTATAGCAGCGCGGACAGGGTCCTACGAGCAGTACTTC
CASSIAARTGSYEQYF
>.|TRBJ2-4|TRBV28|14|.
TGTGCCAGCAACCCTACCATAGCCAAAAACATTCAGTACTTC
CASNPTIAKNIQYF
>.|TRBJ2-7|TRBV5-1|14|.
TGCGCCAGCAGCTTGGGGGCTGGGACCTACGAGCAGTACTTC
CASSLGAGTYEQYF
>TRBD1|TRBJ1-1|TRBV7-2|16|.
TGTGCCAGCAGCTCCCGGGACAGGGGCTTTGGCACTGAAGCTTTCTTT
CASSSRDRGFGTEAFF
>.|TRBJ1-1|TRBV12-3/TRBV12-4|11|few
TGTGCCAGCACCGCCCTCACTGAAGCTTTCTTT
CASTALTEAFF
>.|TRBJ2-7|TRBV12-3/TRBV12-4|14|.
TGTGCCAGCAGTCCTCACATAATGGGGTACGAGCAGTACTTC
CASSPHIMGYEQYF